These T cell receptor beta chains were read from a single sample in a study of identical twins. One entry per CDR3 protein results from TCRdb running MiXCR on the 5' RACE reads. The sample lists 250,000 or so distinct CDR3 sequences, approximately 7.3% occurring once. The same sample was also studied in work on yellow fever vaccine responses in identical twins.

The specimen sequenced was CD8+ T cells sorted from blood. The receptors were gathered from a young woman in good health. The CDR3 runs from the conserved cysteine through the conserved F or W. Fields, in order: clone size, J gene, V gene, D gene, CDR3 DNA, CDR3 protein. A D gene is named only where the DNA matches it firmly. Rows give clone size only sometimes, using once, few, many, or a class for an expanded clone.

clone size: -
J gene: TRBJ2-7
V gene: TRBV20-1
D gene: -
CDR3 DNA: TGCAGTGCTCGAGGGGGGGTCGAGCAGTACTTC
CDR3 protein: CSARGGVEQYF

clone size: -
J gene: TRBJ2-7
V gene: TRBV7-8
D gene: -
CDR3 DNA: TGTGCCAGCAGCTTAGTCTGGAACGAGCAGTACTTC
CDR3 protein: CASSLVWNEQYF

clone size: many
J gene: TRBJ2-5
V gene: TRBV28
D gene: TRBD1
CDR3 DNA: TGTGCCAGCAGTTTTCACAGGGGTTTGGGAGAGACCCAGTACTTC
CDR3 protein: CASSFHRGLGETQYF

clone size: few
J gene: TRBJ1-1
V gene: TRBV4-1
D gene: TRBD1
CDR3 DNA: TGCGCCAGCAGCCACGGACAGGGGGTCACTGAAGCTTTCTTT
CDR3 protein: CASSHGQGVTEAFF

clone size: many
J gene: TRBJ1-1
V gene: TRBV6-5
D gene: -
CDR3 DNA: TGTGCCAGCAGTTACATGGCGAACACTGAAGCTTTCTTT
CDR3 protein: CASSYMANTEAFF

clone size: -
J gene: TRBJ1-2
V gene: TRBV12-3/TRBV12-4
D gene: -
CDR3 DNA: TGTGCCAGCAGCACAACCTATGGCTACACCTTC
CDR3 protein: CASSTTYGYTF

clone size: many
J gene: TRBJ2-1
V gene: TRBV2
D gene: TRBD2
CDR3 DNA: TGTGCCAGCAGTGAATCAGTAGCTGGGGGGGTGAATGAGCAGTTCTTC
CDR3 protein: CASSESVAGGVNEQFF

clone size: few
J gene: TRBJ2-7
V gene: TRBV4-1
D gene: TRBD2
CDR3 DNA: TGCGCCAGCAGCCAAGGGACTAGCGGTAAAACCCTCTCCTACGAGCAGTACTTC
CDR3 protein: CASSQGTSGKTLSYEQYF

clone size: few
J gene: TRBJ2-5
V gene: TRBV10-1
D gene: -
CDR3 DNA: TGCGCCACATTTAGGGAAAAACAAGAGACCCAGTACTTC
CDR3 protein: CATFREKQETQYF

clone size: few
J gene: TRBJ2-7
V gene: TRBV7-8
D gene: TRBD1
CDR3 DNA: TGTGCCAGCAGCTTTGGACAGGGGTCCGAGCAGTACTTC
CDR3 protein: CASSFGQGSEQYF

clone size: many
J gene: TRBJ2-3
V gene: TRBV4-1
D gene: TRBD2
CDR3 DNA: TGCGCCAGCTCTAGCGGGGCCACAGATACGCAGTATTTT
CDR3 protein: CASSSGATDTQYF

clone size: many
J gene: TRBJ2-7
V gene: TRBV12-5
D gene: -
CDR3 DNA: TGTGCTAGTGGTTTGGACCGCAACGAGCAGTACTTC
CDR3 protein: CASGLDRNEQYF

clone size: -
J gene: TRBJ2-5
V gene: TRBV3-1
D gene: TRBD2
CDR3 DNA: TGTGCCAGCAGCCACCGACTAGCGGGTCCTCCTCGGGAAGAGACCCAGTACTTC
CDR3 protein: CASSHRLAGPPREETQYF

clone size: many
J gene: TRBJ2-1
V gene: TRBV7-6
D gene: TRBD2
CDR3 DNA: TGTGCCAGCAGCTTCGGGAGGTACAATGAGCAGTTCTTC
CDR3 protein: CASSFGRYNEQFF

clone size: many
J gene: TRBJ1-2
V gene: TRBV28
D gene: -
CDR3 DNA: TGTGCCAGCAGTCGTCTCTATGGCTACACCTTC
CDR3 protein: CASSRLYGYTF

clone size: many
J gene: TRBJ2-7
V gene: TRBV29-1
D gene: -
CDR3 DNA: TGCAGCGTTGAAGCCGCGACAGGCCCTCCCTACGAGCAGTACTTC
CDR3 protein: CSVEAATGPPYEQYF

clone size: -
J gene: TRBJ2-1
V gene: TRBV9
D gene: TRBD2
CDR3 DNA: TGTGCCAGCAGCGTCCTAGCGGGGGAAGGGGGCGATGAGCAGTTCTTC
CDR3 protein: CASSVLAGEGGDEQFF